This TCR beta chain was recorded in a study of blood T cell repertoires in COVID-19. Study background: From the United States, Italy and Spain came samples of acute and convalescent COVID-19. T cells, B-cell-depleted T cells, or PBMCs provided the cDNA or gDNA that served as material.

Trimming removed 5 bases at V and 7 bases at J, with 10 bases between. There are 13 residues in the CDR3. Germline assignment: CDR1 SGDLS and CDR2 YYNGEE. Per the original data handling: Quantification of nucleated cells was approximated via reference gene primer amplification. Only in-frame clones appear in the TCRdb table, and some are missing; sequencing was by immunoSEQ multiplex PCR. V, J and clone size reflect that table, while D and trimming were determined from the DNA. The data contain roughly 670,000 clones, over 80% of them singletons. Sequencing was carried out using peripheral blood. The sequence derives from a woman younger than 30 with acute or convalescent COVID-19. V usage is TRBV9 and J usage is TRBJ1-6; possibly TRBD1 for D (5 bases). The CDR3 here is CASRGGGNSPLHF. CDR3 nucleotides: TGTGCCAGCAGGGGGGGAGGGAATTCACCCCTCCACTTT.